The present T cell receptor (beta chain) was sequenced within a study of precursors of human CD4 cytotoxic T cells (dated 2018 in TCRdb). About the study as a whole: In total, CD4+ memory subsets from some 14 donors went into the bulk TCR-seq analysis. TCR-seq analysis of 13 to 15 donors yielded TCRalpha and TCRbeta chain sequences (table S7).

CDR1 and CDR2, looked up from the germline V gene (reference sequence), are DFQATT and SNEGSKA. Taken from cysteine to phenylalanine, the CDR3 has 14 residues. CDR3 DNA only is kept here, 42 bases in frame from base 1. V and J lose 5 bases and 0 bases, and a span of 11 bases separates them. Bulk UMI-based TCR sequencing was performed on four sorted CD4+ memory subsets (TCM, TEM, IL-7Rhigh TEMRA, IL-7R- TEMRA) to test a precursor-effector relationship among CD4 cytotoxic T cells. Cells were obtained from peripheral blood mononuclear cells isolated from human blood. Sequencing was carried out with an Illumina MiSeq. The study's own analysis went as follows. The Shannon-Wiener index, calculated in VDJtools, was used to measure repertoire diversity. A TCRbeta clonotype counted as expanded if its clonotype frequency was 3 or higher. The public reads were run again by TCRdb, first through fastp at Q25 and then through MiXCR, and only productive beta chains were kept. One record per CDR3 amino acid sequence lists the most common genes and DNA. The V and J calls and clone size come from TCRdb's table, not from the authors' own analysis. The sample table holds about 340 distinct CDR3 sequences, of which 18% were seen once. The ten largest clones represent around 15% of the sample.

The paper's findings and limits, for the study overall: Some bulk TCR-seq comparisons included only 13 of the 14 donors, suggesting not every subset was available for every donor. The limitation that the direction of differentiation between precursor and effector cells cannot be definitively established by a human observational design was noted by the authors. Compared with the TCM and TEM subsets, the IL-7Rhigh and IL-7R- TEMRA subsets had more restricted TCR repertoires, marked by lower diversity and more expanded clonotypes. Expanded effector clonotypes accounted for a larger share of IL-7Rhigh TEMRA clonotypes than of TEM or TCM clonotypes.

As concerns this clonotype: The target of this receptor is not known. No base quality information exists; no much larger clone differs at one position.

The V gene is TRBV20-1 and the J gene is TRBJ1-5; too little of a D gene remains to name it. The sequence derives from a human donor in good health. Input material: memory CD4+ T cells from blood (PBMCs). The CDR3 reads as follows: CSALRRSSNQPQHF. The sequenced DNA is TGCAGTGCTCTCCGCCGGAGTAGCAATCAGCCCCAGCATTTT.